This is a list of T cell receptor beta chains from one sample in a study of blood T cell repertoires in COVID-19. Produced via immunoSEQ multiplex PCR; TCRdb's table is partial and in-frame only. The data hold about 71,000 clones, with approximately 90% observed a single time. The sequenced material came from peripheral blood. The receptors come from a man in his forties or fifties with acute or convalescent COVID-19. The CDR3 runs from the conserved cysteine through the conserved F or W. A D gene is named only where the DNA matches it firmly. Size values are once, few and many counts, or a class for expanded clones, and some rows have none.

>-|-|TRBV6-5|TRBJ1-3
CASRPIGGSGNTIYF
TGTGCCAGCAGACCGATCGGGGGATCTGGAAACACCATATATTTT
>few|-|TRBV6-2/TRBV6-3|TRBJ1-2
CASSQTGPYGYTF
TGTGCCAGCAGTCAAACAGGGCCCTATGGCTACACCTTC
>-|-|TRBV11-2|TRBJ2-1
CASSLGPRYEQFF
TGTGCCAGCAGCTTAGGTCCCCGGTATGAGCAGTTCTTC
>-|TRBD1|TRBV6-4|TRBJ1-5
CASRRQGPNSNQPQHF
TGTGCCAGCAGGAGACAGGGCCCAAATAGCAATCAGCCCCAGCATTTT
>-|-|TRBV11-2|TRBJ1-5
CASSLATGINQPQHF
TGTGCCAGCAGCTTAGCAACGGGGATAAATCAGCCCCAGCATTTT
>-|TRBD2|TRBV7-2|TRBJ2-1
CASSLGLLAGVDEQFF
TGTGCCAGCAGCTTAGGCCTTCTAGCGGGAGTCGATGAGCAGTTCTTC
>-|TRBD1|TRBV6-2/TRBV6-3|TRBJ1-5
CASSYFPGGQGFNQPQHF
TGTGCCAGCAGTTACTTCCCGGGGGGACAGGGGTTTAATCAGCCCCAGCATTTT
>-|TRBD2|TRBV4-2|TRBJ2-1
CASSQDGQGWSGSTQFF
TGTGCCAGCAGCCAAGATGGACAAGGTTGGAGCGGGAGTACGCAGTTCTTC
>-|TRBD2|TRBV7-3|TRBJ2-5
CASSQSGRGETQYF
TGTGCCAGCAGCCAAAGCGGGAGAGGGGAGACCCAGTACTTC
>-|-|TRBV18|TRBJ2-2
CASSPAARTGELFF
TGTGCCAGCTCACCCGCCGCCAGAACCGGGGAGCTGTTTTTT
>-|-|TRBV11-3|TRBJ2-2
CASSLVPSRELFF
TGTGCCAGCAGCTTAGTGCCGAGCCGGGAGCTGTTTTTT
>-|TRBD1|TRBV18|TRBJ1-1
CASGGQGLNTEAFF
TGTGCCAGCGGCGGACAGGGGCTGAACACTGAAGCTTTCTTT
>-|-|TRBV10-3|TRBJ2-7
CAISGSGTRSYEQYF
TGTGCCATCAGTGGCTCCGGGACACGCTCCTACGAGCAGTACTTC
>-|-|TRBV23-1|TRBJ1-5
CASSQSWGRQADQPQHF
TGCGCCAGCAGTCAATCCTGGGGCCGACAGGCCGATCAGCCCCAGCATTTT
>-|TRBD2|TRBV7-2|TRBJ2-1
CASSQKGGRFSEQFF
TGTGCCAGCAGCCAAAAGGGCGGGAGGTTTAGTGAGCAGTTCTTC
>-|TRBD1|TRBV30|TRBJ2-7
CAWSSGTGDYEQYF
TGTGCCTGGAGTTCCGGGACAGGGGACTACGAGCAGTACTTC
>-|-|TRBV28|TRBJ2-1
CASSPPRSSSYNEQFF
TGTGCCAGCAGCCCCCCCCGGAGCTCATCCTACAATGAGCAGTTCTTC